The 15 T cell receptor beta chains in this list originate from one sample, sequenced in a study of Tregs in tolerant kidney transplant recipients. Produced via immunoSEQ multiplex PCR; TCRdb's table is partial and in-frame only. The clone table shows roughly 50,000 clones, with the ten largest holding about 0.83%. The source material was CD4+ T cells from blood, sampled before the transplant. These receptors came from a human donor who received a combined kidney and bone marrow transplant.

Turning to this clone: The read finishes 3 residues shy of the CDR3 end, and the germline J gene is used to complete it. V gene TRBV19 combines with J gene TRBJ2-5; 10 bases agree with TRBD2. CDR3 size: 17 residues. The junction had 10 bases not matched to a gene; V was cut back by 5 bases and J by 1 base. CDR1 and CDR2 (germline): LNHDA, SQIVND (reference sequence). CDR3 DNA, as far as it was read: TGTGCCAGTAGTCCGTTCCGACTAGCGGGTGCCCAAGAGACC. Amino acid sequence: CASSPFRLAGAQET. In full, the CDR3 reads CASSPFRLAGAQETQYF.

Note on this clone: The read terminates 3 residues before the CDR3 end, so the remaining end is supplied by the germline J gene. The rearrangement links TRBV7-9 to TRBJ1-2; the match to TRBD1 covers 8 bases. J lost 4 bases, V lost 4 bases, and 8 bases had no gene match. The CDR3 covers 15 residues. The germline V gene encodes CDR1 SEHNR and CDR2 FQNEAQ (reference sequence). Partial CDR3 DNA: TGTGCCAGCAGCTGGGGGGACAGGACAGGCTATGGC. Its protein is CASSWGDRTGYG. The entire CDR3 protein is CASSWGDRTGYGYTF.

CDR3 loop: CSAHETTSGNEKLFF. The CDR3 bases that were read are TGCAGTGCTCATGAGACGACATCCGGTAATGAAAAA. The gene calls are TRBV20-1 and TRBJ1-4; no definite D call. The CDR3 extends 3 residues past the end of the read, so its final part is completed from the germline J gene. The CDR3 sequence is 15 residues long. From germline, CDR1 is DFQATT and CDR2 SNEGSKA (reference sequence). V dropped 5 bases and J dropped 4 bases, with 17 bases sitting between them.

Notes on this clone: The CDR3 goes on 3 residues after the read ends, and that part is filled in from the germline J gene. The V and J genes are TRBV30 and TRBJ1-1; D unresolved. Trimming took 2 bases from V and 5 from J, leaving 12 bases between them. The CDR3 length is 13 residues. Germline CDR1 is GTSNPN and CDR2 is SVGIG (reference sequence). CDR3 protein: CAWSRQVVTEAFF. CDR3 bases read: TGTGCCTGGAGTCGCCAGGTTGTGACTGAA.

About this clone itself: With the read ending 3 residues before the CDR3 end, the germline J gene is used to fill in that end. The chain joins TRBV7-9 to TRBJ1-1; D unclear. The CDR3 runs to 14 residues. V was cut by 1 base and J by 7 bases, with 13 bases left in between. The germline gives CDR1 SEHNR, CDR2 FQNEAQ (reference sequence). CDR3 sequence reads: CASSLVSPFGEAFF. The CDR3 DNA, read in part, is TGTGCCAGCAGCTTAGTTTCTCCGTTCGGTGAA.

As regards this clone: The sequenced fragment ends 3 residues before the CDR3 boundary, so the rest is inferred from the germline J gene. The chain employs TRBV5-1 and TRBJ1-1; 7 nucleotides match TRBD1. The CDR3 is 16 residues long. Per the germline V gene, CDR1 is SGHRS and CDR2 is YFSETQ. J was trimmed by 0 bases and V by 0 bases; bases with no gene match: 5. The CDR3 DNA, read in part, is TGCGCCAGCAGCTTGGAGCCAGGGGGTTTGAACACTGAA. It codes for CASSLEPGGLNTE. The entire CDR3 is CASSLEPGGLNTEAFF. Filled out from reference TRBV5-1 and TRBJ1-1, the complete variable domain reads KAGVTQTPRYLIKTRGQQVTLSCSPISGHRSVSWYQQTPGQGLQFLFEYFSETQRNKGNFPGRFSGRQFSNSRSEMNVSTLELGDSALYLCASSLEPGGLNTEAFFGQGTRLTVV.

CDR3 residues: CASSLAWGLNTEAFF. CDR3 bases read: TGTGCCAGCAGCTTAGCGTGGGGGCTGAACACTGAA. The V gene is TRBV7-2, the J gene TRBJ1-1, with D maybe TRBD1 (6 bases). With the read ending 3 residues before the CDR3 end, the germline J gene is used to fill in that end. The CDR3 extends over 15 amino acids. V dropped 0 bases and J dropped 0 bases, with 8 bases sitting between them. The germline CDR1 and CDR2 sequences are SGHTA and FQGNSA.

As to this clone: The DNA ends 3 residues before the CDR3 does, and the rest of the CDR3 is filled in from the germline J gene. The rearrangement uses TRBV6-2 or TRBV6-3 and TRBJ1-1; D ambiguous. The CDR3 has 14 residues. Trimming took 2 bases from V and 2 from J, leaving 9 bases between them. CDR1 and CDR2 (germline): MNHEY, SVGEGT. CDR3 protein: CASSYDDTNTEAFF. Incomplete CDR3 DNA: TGTGCCAGCAGTTACGACGACACAAACACTGAA.

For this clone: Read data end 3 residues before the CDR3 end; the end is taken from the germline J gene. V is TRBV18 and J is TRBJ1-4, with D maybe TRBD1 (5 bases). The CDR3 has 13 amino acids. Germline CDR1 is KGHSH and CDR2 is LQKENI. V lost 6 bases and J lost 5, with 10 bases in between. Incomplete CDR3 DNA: TGTGCCAGCTCCGAGGACACGAATGAAAAA. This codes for CASSEDTNEK. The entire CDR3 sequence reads CASSEDTNEKLFF. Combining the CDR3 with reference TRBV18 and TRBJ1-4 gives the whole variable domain NAGVMQNPRHLVRRRGQEARLRCSPMKGHSHVYWYRQLPEEGLKFMVYLQKENIIDESGMPKERFSAEFPKEGPSILRIQQVVRGDSAAYFCASSEDTNEKLFFGSGTQLSVL.

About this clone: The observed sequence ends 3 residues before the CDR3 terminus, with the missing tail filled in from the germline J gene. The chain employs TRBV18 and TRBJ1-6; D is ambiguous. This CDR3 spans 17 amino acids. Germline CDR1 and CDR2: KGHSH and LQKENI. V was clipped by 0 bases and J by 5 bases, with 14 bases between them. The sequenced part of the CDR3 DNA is TGTGCCAGCTCACCACCGATCGCCGGTAAAGATAATTCACCC. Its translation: CASSPPIAGKDNSP. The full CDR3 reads CASSPPIAGKDNSPLHF.

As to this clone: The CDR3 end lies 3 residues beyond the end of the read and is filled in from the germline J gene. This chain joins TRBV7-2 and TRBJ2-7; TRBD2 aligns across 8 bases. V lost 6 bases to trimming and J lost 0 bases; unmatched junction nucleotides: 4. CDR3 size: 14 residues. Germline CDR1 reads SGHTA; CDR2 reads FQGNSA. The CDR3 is CASRERGSSYEQYF. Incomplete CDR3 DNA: TGTGCCAGCAGAGAGCGGGGGAGCTCCTACGAG.

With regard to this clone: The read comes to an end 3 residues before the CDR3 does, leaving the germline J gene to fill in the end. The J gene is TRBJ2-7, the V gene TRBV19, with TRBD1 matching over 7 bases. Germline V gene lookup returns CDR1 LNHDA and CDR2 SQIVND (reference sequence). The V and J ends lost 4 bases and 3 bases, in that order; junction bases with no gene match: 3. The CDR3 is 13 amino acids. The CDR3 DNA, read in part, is TGTGCCAGTAGTACCGACAGGGACTACGAG. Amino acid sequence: CASSTDRDYE. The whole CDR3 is CASSTDRDYEQYF.

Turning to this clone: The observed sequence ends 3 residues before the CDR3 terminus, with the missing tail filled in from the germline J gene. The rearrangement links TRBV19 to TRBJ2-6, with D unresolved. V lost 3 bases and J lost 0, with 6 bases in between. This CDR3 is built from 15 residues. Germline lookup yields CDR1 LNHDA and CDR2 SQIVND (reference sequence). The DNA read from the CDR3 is TGTGCCAGTAGTATCGGGTCCTCTGGGGCCAACGTC. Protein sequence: CASSIGSSGANV. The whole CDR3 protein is CASSIGSSGANVLTF.

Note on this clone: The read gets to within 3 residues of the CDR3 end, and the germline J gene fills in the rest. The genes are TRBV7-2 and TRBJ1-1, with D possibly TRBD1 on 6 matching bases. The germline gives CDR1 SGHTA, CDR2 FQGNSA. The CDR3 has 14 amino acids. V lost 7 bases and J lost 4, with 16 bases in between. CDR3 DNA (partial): TGTGCCAGCAACACCCGGGGGGCGGTCACTGAA. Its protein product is CASNTRGAVTE. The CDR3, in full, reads CASNTRGAVTEAFF.

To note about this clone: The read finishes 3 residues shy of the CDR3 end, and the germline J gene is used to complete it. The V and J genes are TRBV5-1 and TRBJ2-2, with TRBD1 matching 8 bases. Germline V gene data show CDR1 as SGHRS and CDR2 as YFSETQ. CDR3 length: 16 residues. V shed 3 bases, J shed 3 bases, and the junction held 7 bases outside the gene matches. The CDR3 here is CASSSLTGADTGELFF. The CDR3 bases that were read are TGCGCCAGCAGCTCCTTGACAGGGGCCGACACCGGGGAG.